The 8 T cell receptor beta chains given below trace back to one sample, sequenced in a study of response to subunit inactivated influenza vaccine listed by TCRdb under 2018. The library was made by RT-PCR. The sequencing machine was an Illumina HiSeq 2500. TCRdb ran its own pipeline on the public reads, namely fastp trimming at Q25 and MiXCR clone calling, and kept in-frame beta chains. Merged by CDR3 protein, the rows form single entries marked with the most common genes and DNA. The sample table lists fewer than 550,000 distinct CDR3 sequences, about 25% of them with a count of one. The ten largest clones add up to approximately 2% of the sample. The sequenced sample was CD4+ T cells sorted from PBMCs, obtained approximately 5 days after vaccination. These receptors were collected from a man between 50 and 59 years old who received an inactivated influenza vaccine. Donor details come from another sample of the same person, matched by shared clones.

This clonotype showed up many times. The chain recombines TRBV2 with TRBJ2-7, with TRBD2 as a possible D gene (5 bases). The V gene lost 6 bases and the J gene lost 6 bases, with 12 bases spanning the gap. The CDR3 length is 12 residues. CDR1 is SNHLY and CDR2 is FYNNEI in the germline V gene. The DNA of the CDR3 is TGTGCCAGCAGGTATACTAGAGGCGAGCAGTACTTC. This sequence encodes CASRYTRGEQYF.

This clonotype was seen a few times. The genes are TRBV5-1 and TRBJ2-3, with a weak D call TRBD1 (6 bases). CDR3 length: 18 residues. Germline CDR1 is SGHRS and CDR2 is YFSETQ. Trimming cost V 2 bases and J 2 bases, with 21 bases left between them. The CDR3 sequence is CASSFGRGRGATTDTQYF. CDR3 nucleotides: TGCGCCAGCAGCTTCGGCAGGGGCAGAGGGGCCACCACAGATACGCAGTATTTT.

This CDR3 is CSAKTSSYEQYF. The CDR3, as DNA: TGCAGTGCTAAGACGAGTTCCTACGAGCAGTACTTC. This chain uses TRBV20-1 with TRBJ2-7; D remains ambiguous. V lost 4 bases, J lost 1 base, and 8 bases lay in between. In germline, CDR1 is DFQATT, CDR2 SNEGSKA (reference sequence). CDR3 length equals 12 residues.

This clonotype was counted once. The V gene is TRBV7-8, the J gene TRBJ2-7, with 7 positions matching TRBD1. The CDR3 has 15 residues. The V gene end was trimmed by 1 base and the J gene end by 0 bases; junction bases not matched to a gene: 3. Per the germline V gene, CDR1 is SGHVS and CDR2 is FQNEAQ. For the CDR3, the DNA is TGTGCCAGCAGCTTAGTCCGGGACAGCTCCTACGAGCAGTACTTC. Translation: CASSLVRDSSYEQYF.

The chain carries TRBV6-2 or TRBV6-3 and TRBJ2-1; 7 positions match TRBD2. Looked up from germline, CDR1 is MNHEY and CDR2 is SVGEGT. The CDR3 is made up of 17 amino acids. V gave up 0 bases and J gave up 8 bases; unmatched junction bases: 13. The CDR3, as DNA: TGTGCCAGCAGTTACTCTCGCTCTAGCGGTTTAGTTTATGAGCAGTTCTTC. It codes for CASSYSRSSGLVYEQFF.

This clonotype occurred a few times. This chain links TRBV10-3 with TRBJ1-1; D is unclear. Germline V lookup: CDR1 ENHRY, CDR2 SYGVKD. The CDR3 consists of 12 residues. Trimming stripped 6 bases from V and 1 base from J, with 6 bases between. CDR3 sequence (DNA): TGTGCCATCAGGCAGCAGAACACTGAAGCTTTCTTT. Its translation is CAIRQQNTEAFF.

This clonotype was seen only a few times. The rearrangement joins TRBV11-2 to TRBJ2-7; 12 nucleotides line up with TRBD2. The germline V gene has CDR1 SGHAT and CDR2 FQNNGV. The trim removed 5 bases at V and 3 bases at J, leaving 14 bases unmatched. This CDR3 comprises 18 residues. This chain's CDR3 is CASSPGRLAGVPDYEQYF. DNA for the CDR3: TGTGCCAGCAGCCCCGGAAGACTAGCGGGAGTGCCAGACTACGAGCAGTACTTC. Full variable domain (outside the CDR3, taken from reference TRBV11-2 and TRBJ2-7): EAGVAQSPRYKIIEKRQSVAFWCNPISGHATLYWYQQILGQGPKLLIQFQNNGVVDDSQLPKDRFSAERLKGVDSTLKIQPAKLEDSAVYLCASSPGRLAGVPDYEQYFGPGTRLTVT.

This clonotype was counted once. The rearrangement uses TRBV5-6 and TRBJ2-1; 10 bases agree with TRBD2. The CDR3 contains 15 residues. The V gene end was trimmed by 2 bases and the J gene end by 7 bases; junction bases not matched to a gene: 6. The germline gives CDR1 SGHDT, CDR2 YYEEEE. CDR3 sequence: CASSFVTSGKNEQFF. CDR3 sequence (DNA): TGTGCCAGCAGCTTTGTCACTAGCGGGAAAAATGAGCAGTTCTTC.